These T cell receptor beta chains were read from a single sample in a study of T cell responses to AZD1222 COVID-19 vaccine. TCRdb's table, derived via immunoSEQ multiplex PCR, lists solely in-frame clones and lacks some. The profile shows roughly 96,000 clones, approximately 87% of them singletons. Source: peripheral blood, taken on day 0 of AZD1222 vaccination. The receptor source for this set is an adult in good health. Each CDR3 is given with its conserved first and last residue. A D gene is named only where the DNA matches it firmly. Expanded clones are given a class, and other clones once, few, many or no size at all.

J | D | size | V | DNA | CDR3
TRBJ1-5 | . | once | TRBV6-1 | TGTGCCAGCAGTGGGAGGACGAGGAATAGCAATCAGCCCCAGCATTTT | CASSGRTRNSNQPQHF
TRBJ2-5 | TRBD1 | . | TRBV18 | TGTGCCAGCTCCCTCAGGGGGGAGACCCAGTACTTC | CASSLRGETQYF
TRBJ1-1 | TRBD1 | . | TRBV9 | TGTGCCAGCAGGGGAACCGGGACAGAGAACACTGAAGCTTTCTTT | CASRGTGTENTEAFF
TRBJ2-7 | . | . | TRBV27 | TGTGCCAGCAGTCCCAAGCCCTCCTACGAGCAGTACTTC | CASSPKPSYEQYF
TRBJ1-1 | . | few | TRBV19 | TGTGCCAGTAGTATCGGTCAGCCGAACACTGAAGCTTTCTTT | CASSIGQPNTEAFF
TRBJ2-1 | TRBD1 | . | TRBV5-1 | TGCGCCAGCAGCTTGCGACAGGGGGGGTCATACAATGAGCAGTTCTTC | CASSLRQGGSYNEQFF
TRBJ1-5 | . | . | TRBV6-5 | TGTGCCAGCAGACGGGACCCCCTTCAGCCCCAGCATTTT | CASRRDPLQPQHF
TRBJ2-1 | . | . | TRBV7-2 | TGTGCCAGCAGCTTAGGTTGGTTAACATACTCCTACAATGAGCAGTTCTTC | CASSLGWLTYSYNEQFF
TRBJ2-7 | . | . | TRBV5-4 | TGTGCCAGCAGCCGCCGGGACTGGAGCTCCTACGAGCAGTACTTC | CASSRRDWSSYEQYF
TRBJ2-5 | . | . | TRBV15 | TGTGCCACCAGCAGAGGAGGGGACCAAGAGACCCAGTACTTC | CATSRGGDQETQYF
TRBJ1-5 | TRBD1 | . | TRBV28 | TGTGCCAGCAGTCTAGTATTCTCCGGGACAGTGGATCTCCAGCATTTT | CASSLVFSGTVDLQHF
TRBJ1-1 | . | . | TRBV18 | TGTGCCAGCTCACCAATCGCAGGCGAAGCTTTCTTT | CASSPIAGEAFF
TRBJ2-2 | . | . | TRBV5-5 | TGTGCCAGCAGCTTATCTAGAAACGGCCTTACCGGGGAGCTGTTTTTT | CASSLSRNGLTGELFF
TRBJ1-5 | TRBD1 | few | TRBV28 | TGTGCCAGCAGTCTACAGGGGCTTAACAATCAGCCCCAGCATTTT | CASSLQGLNNQPQHF
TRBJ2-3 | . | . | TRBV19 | TGTGCCAGTAGTACCCAACAGGCAGATACGCAGTATTTT | CASSTQQADTQYF
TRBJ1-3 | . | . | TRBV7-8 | TGTGCCAGCAGCTTAGTTGGACGGTACTCTGGAAACACCATATATTTT | CASSLVGRYSGNTIYF
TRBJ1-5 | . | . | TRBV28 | TGTGCCAGCAGTTTATTTCAGCCCCAGCATTTT | CASSLFQPQHF
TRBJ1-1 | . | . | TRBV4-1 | TGCGCCAGCAGCCAAGCCTCCGACAGGAACACTGAAGCTTTCTTT | CASSQASDRNTEAFF
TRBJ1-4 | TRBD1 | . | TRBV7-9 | TGTGCCAGCAGCTCCTCAGGGGGCGCCAATGAAAAACTGTTTTTT | CASSSSGGANEKLFF
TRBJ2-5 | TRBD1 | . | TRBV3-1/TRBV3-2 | TGTGCCAGCAGCGGCCGACAGGGCCCGTACCAAGAGACCCAGTACTTC | CASSGRQGPYQETQYF
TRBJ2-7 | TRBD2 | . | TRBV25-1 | TGTGCCAGCAGTGGACATACTAGCGGGAGTAAGTGGGACGAGCAGTACTTC | CASSGHTSGSKWDEQYF
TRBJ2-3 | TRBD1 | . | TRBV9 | TGTGCCAGCAGCGTAGCCACAGGGGTTGGCACAGATACGCAGTATTTT | CASSVATGVGTDTQYF
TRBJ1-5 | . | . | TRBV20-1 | TGCAGTGCTAGTCAACAGGGATATAGCAATCAGCCCCAGCATTTT | CSASQQGYSNQPQHF
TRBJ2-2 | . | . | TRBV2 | TGTGCCAGCAGCCAGGGACAAGCGAACACCGGGGAGCTGTTTTTT | CASSQGQANTGELFF
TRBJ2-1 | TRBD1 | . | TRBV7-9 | TGTGCCAGCAGCAGGGACAGGGGGCTTAACAATGAGCAGTTCTTC | CASSRDRGLNNEQFF
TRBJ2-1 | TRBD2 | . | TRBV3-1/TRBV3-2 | TGTGCCAGCAGCCAAGGCGGGAGCGCTTACAATGAGCAGTTCTTC | CASSQGGSAYNEQFF
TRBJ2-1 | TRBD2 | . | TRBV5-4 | TGTGCCAGCAGCTTGGGGCTAGCGGGTGGGCATGGCAATGAGCAGTTCTTC | CASSLGLAGGHGNEQFF
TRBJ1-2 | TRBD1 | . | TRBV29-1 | TGCAGCGTTGAAGAATCCTTTACAGGGGGCGAAAACTATGGCTACACCTTC | CSVEESFTGGENYGYTF
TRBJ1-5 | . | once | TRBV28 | TGTGCCAGCAGTCCCAGGGCCCGCGCGAACAATCAGCCCCAGCATTTT | CASSPRARANNQPQHF
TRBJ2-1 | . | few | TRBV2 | TGTGCCAGCAGTGATGAGGACTTATACCCTGAGCAGTTCTTC | CASSDEDLYPEQFF
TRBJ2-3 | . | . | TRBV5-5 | TGTGCCAGCAGCCTCCGGACTAGCACAGATACGCAGTATTTT | CASSLRTSTDTQYF
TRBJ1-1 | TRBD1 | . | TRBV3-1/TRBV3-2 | TGTGCCAGCAGCCTCGGACAGGGGGACACTGAAGCTTTCTTT | CASSLGQGDTEAFF
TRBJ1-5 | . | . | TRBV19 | TGTGCCAGTAGTCGGACATCTAGCAATCAGCCCCAGCATTTT | CASSRTSSNQPQHF
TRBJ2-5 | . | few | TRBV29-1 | TGCAGCGTTTGGAACGGCGGATTCGAGGAGACCCAGTACTTC | CSVWNGGFEETQYF
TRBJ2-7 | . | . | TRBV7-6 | TGTGCCAGCAGCTTAGGTGGGACCCAAAGCTCCTACGAGCAGTACTTC | CASSLGGTQSSYEQYF
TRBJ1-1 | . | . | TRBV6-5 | TGTGCCAGCAGCCCCGGGACGATGGTGGCTGAAGCTTTCTTT | CASSPGTMVAEAFF
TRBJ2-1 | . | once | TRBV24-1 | TGTGCCACCAGTGATCCGAGTCGGGAACACAATGAGCAGTTCTTC | CATSDPSREHNEQFF
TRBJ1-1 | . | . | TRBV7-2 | TGTGCCAGCAGCTTATTGGGGGGAGCTGAAGCTTTCTTT | CASSLLGGAEAFF
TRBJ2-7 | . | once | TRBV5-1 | TGCGCCAGCAGCGGAGGCGCAGGGATTGAGGACGAGCAGTACTTC | CASSGGAGIEDEQYF
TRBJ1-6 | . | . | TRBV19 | TGTGCCAGTAAAAGGCCCGGAGAGAGCAACTCACCCCTCCACTTT | CASKRPGESNSPLHF
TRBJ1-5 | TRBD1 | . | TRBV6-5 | TGTGCCAGCAGTTACCGACAGGGATATCAGCCCCAGCATTTT | CASSYRQGYQPQHF
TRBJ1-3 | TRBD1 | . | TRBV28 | TGTGCCAGCAACGCCCCGGGACAGGGGGTTGCCACCATATATTTT | CASNAPGQGVATIYF
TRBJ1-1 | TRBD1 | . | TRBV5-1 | TGCGCCAGCAGCAAGTACAGGGGGGTCACTGAAGCTTTCTTT | CASSKYRGVTEAFF
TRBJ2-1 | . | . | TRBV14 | TGTGCCAGCAGCCAAGATCAGGAGGAAAAGAGCAATGAGCAGTTCTTC | CASSQDQEEKSNEQFF
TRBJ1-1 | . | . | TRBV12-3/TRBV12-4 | TGTGCCAGCAGTCCCACCCCTGTAGCTGAAGCTTTCTTT | CASSPTPVAEAFF